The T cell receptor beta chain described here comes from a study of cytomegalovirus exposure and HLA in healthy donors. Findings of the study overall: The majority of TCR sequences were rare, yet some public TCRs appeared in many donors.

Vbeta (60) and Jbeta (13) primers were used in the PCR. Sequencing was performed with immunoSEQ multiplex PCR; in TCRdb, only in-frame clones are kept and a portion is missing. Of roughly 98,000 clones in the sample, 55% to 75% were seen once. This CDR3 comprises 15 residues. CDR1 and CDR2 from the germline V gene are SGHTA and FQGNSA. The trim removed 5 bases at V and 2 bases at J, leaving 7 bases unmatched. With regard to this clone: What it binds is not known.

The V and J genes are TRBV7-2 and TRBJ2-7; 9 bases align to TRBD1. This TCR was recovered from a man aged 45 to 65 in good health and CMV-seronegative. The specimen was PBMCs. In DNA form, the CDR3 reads TGTGCCAGCAGCCTGGGACAGGGAGGCCCCTACGAGCAGTACTTC. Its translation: CASSLGQGGPYEQYF.